This T cell receptor (beta chain) is from a study of identical twins. Addition of a universal primer site occurred through template switching, and cDNA carried unique molecular identifiers. TCRdb processed the 5' RACE reads anew with MiXCR; each CDR3 protein has one entry. The sample lists over 550,000 distinct CDR3 sequences, about 7.6% occurring once. This clonotype was detected a few times. These data were also filed under a second study, of yellow fever vaccine responses in identical twins.

The receptor was derived from a woman aged 18-35 years in good health. Material: PBMCs.

The CDR3: CSVLPAGLSETQYF. The DNA for the CDR3 is TGCAGCGTTCTACCGGCAGGGCTCTCAGAGACCCAGTACTTC. The chain couples TRBV29-1 to TRBJ2-5; TRBD1 is a possible D gene (5 bases). V was trimmed by 5 bases and J by 4 bases, leaving 17 bases between them. Germline values: CDR1 SQVTM, CDR2 ANQGSEA. CDR3 size: 14 residues.